What follows is one T cell receptor beta chain and its context. Its specificity is not known. The data originate from a study of T cell repertoires in cytomegalovirus infection. The wider study: Both recently identified HLA-C-restricted and well-studied HLA-B-restricted CMV epitopes were used in the study.

One entry per CDR3 protein, called by TCRdb with MiXCR from the reads. This sample carries some 700,000 distinct CDR3 sequences, roughly 36% of them seen once, and the ten largest clones take about 20%. The CDR3 runs to 15 residues. Germline loops: CDR1 KGHSH, CDR2 LQKENI. Trimming took 1 base from V and 3 from J, leaving 10 bases between them. This clonotype was sampled from a human donor in good health (CMV status not recorded). Some clones in this sample may be carry-over from other donors' samples. V gene TRBV18 combines with J gene TRBJ2-1; the D is unclear. Sequenced material: cultured PBMCs, taken from culture after CMV antigen stimulation. CDR3 in amino acids: CASSPRGFGYNEQFF. As DNA, the CDR3 is TGTGCCAGCTCACCACGAGGATTCGGCTACAATGAGCAGTTCTTC.